This TCR beta chain was profiled in a study of T cells in Graves' hyperthyroidism and ophthalmopathy. This clonotype was seen at least ten times. Amplified TCR beta CDR3 regions came from RNA transcripts. The HTBI primer set drove a first-round RT-PCR of the TCR CDR3. TCRdb re-derived calls from the multiplex PCR reads in MiXCR, one entry per CDR3 protein. The sample lists around 600,000 distinct CDR3 sequences; 13% to 15% were seen once. Germline V gene data show CDR1 as PRHDT and CDR2 as FYEKMQ (reference sequence). CDR3 length: 15 amino acids. The V and J ends lost 5 bases and 0 bases respectively, with 14 bases between them.

The chain links TRBV13 to TRBJ2-7; D is ambiguous. The clonotype comes from a woman in her forties or fifties with Graves' ophthalmopathy. Specimen: blood. The CDR3 loop is CASSPPQESSYEQYF. The CDR3 DNA reads as TGTGCCAGCAGCCCCCCTCAGGAGAGCTCCTACGAGCAGTACTTC.